This T cell receptor beta chain originates from a study of human T cells and chemical hapten exposure. The sample's time point: patch test 2, 6 weeks after DPC sensitization. Treatment: therapeutic diphenylcyclopropenone sensitization with weekly scalp DPC. Total RNA extraction was carried out from unfractionated whole blood. Germline V CDR1 and CDR2: SGHAT, FQNNGV. The V and J ends lost 5 bases and 2 bases, in that order; junction bases with no gene match: 7. The CDR3 covers 15 residues. MiXCR, applied by TCRdb to the RACE reads, yields one record per CDR3 protein. The sample consists of about 42,000 distinct CDR3 sequences, approximately 10% of them appearing once. This clonotype appeared many times. Its antigen is not identified. Whole-study results and caveats: There was no change with DPC sensitization in TCRs above 1 in 1000 frequency.

The chain links TRBV11-2 to TRBJ2-5; 8 nucleotides line up with TRBD2. The TCR originated in a woman aged 30 to 39 with alopecia areata. Some clones in this sample may be carry-over from other donors' samples. The material sequenced was whole blood, taken in connection with sensitization to the hapten diphenylcyclopropenone (DPC). The CDR3: CASSPRASGQETQYF. CDR3 in DNA: TGTGCCAGCAGCCCCCGGGCTAGCGGGCAAGAGACCCAGTACTTC.